Below, one T cell receptor beta chain is given with its context. Its target is not known. Assay used: immunoSEQ multiplex PCR; TCRdb lists only in-frame clones, some missing. The sample yields over 100,000 clones, 85% to 95% seen once. The sample originates from a study of graft-versus-host responses after intestinal transplantation. Across the study: Recipients were given multivisceral, liver-intestinal, or isolated intestinal transplants. Once they had received anti-thymocyte globulin induction, all recipients took tacrolimus and steroids for roughly three years.

Notes on the study in general: Graft-donor T cell macrochimerism in patients accompanied high graft-versus-host to host-versus-graft clonal ratios in allografts.

This clonotype was sampled from a human donor who was the organ donor for an intestinal transplant. The starting material was unstimulated CD8+ T cells sorted from spleen or lymph node cells, obtained before transplant.

In DNA form, the CDR3 reads TGTGCCAGCACACCGATACTAGCGGACCCCAGGAATGAGCAGTTCTTC. Translation: CASTPILADPRNEQFF. The V and J genes are TRBV11-2 and TRBJ2-1; 8 bases align to TRBD2. This CDR3 is built from 16 residues. The V gene end was trimmed by 7 bases and the J gene end by 7 bases; junction bases not matched to a gene: 15. Germline assignment: CDR1 SGHAT and CDR2 FQNNGV.